This record covers a single T cell receptor (beta chain). Its antigen remains unknown. Sequencing was performed with immunoSEQ multiplex PCR; in TCRdb, only in-frame clones are kept and a portion is missing. In the table there are more than 60,000 clones, about 90% of which are singletons. Germline-derived CDR1 and CDR2 are SGHRS and YFSETQ. This CDR3 contains 13 residues. Trimming removed 8 bases from V and 0 bases from J, with 10 bases in between. These data belong to a study of T cell responses to AZD1222 COVID-19 vaccine. Overall study findings and caveats: Scientists sampled the repertoires only once the peak T cell response had passed.

This TCR was sampled from an adult in good health. The specimen comprised peripheral blood, sampled on day 0 of AZD1222 vaccination. The chain has TRBV5-1 and TRBJ2-3; D perhaps matches TRBD1 (6 bases). The CDR3 nucleotides read TGCGCCAGTTCAACAGGGAGCACAGATACGCAGTATTTT. It translates to CASSTGSTDTQYF.